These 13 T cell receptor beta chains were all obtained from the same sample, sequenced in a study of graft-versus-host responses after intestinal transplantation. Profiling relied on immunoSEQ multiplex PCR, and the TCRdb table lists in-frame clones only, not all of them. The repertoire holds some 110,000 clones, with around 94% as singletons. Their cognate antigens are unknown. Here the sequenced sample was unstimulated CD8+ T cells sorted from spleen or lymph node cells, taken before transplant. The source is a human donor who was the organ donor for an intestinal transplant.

The CDR3 region is CASSRGGETQYF. The CDR3 nucleotides read TGTGCCAGTAGTAGGGGGGGAGAGACCCAGTACTTC. The chain couples TRBV19 to TRBJ2-5; 7 bases match TRBD2. Germline V CDR1 and CDR2: LNHDA, SQIVND (reference sequence). CDR3 length: 12 residues. J gave up 4 bases and V 4 bases, and 0 bases lay outside the gene matches.

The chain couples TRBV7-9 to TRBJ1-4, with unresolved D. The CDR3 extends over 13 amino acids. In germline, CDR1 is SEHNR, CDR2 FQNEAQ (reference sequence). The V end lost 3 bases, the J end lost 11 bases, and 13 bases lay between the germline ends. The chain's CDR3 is CASSFEVMGKLFF. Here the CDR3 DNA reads TGTGCCAGCAGCTTTGAGGTTATGGGGAAACTGTTTTTT. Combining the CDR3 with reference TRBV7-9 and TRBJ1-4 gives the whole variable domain DTGVSQNPRHKITKRGQNVTFRCDPISEHNRLYWYRQTLGQGPEFLTYFQNEAQLEKSRLLSDRFSAERPKGSFSTLEIQRTEQGDSAMYLCASSFEVMGKLFFGSGTQLSVL.

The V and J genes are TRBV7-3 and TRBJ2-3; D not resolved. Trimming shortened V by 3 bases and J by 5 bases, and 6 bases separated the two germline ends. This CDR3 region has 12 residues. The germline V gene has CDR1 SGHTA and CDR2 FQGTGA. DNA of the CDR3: TGTGCCAGCAGCTTTGGTGGAGATACGCAGTATTTT. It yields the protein CASSFGGDTQYF. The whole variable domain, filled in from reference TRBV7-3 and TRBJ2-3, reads GAGVSQTPSNKVTEKGKYVELRCDPISGHTALYWYRQSLGQGPEFLIYFQGTGAADDSGLPNDRFFAVRPEGSVSTLKIQRTERGDSAVYLCASSFGGDTQYFGPGTRLTVL.

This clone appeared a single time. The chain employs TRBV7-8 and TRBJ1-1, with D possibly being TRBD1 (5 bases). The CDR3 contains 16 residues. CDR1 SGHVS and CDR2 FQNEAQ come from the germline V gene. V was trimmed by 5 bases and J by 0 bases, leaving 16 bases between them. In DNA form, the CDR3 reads TGTGCCAGCAGCCTGACAGTCGCCTACATGAACACTGAAGCTTTCTTT. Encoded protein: CASSLTVAYMNTEAFF.

Here the CDR3 DNA reads TGCGCCAGCAGCCAAGACCCCCTTGGCTACGAGCAGTACTTC. It translates to CASSQDPLGYEQYF. V usage is TRBV4-1 and J usage is TRBJ2-7; no firm D call. The CDR3 loop spans 14 amino acids. V lost 0 bases, J lost 3 bases, and 9 bases lay in between. The germline V gene encodes CDR1 MGHRA and CDR2 YSYEKL.

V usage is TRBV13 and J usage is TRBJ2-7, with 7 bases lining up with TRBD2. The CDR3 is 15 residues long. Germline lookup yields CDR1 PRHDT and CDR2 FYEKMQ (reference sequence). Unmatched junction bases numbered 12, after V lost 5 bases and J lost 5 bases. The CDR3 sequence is CASSEPAAGDNEQYF. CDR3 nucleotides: TGTGCCAGCAGCGAACCGGCGGCGGGAGATAACGAGCAGTACTTC.

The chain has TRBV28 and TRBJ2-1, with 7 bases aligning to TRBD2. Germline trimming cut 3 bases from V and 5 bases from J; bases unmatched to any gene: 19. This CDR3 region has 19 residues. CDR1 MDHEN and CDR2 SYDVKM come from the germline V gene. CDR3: CASSFSMASPRGSNNEQFF. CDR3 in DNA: TGTGCCAGCAGTTTCTCCATGGCCTCTCCACGCGGGAGTAACAATGAGCAGTTCTTC.

The CDR3 protein is CASSSETGGEETQYF. The CDR3 DNA is TGTGCCAGCAGCTCCGAGACTGGCGGTGAAGAGACCCAGTACTTC. V and J are TRBV5-6 and TRBJ2-5, with D uncertain. V was shortened by 3 bases and J by 3 bases, with 15 bases between the two germline ends. The CDR3 extends over 15 amino acids. Per germline, CDR1 SGHDT and CDR2 YYEEEE. Complete variable domain (other parts from reference TRBV5-6 and TRBJ2-5): DAGVTQSPTHLIKTRGQQVTLRCSPKSGHDTVSWYQQALGQGPQFIFQYYEEEERQRGNFPDRFSGHQFPNYSSELNVNALLLGDSALYLCASSSETGGEETQYFGPGTRLLVL.

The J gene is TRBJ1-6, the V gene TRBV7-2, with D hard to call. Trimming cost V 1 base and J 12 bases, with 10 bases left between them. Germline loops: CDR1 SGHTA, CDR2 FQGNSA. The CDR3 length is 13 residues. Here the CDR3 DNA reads TGTGCCAGCAGCTTAGTAGGCGGGAGACCCCTCCACTTT. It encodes CASSLVGGRPLHF. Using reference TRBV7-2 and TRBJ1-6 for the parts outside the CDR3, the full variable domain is GAGVSQSPSNKVTEKGKDVELRCDPISGHTALYWYRQSLGQGLEFLIYFQGNSAPDKSGLPSDRFSAERTGGSVSTLTIQRTQQEDSAVYLCASSLVGGRPLHFGNGTRLTVT.

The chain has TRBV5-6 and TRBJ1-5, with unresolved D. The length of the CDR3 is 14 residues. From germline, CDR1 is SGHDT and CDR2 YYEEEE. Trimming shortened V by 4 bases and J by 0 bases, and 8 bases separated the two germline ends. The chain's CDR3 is CASSLASSNQPQHF. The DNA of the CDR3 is TGTGCCAGCAGCCTCGCCAGTAGCAATCAGCCCCAGCATTTT. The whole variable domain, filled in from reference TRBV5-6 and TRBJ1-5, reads DAGVTQSPTHLIKTRGQQVTLRCSPKSGHDTVSWYQQALGQGPQFIFQYYEEEERQRGNFPDRFSGHQFPNYSSELNVNALLLGDSALYLCASSLASSNQPQHFGDGTRLSIL.

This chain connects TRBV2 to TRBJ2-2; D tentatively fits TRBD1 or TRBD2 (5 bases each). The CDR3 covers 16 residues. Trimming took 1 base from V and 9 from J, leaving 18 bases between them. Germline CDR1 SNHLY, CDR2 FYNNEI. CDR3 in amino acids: CASSEGGGFLPRELFF. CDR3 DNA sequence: TGTGCCAGCAGTGAAGGGGGCGGGTTTTTGCCCAGGGAGCTGTTTTTT.

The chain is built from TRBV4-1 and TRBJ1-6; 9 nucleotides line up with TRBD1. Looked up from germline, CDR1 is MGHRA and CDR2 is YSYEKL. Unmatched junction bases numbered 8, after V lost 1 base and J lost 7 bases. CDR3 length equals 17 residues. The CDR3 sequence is CASSQVVGGTGNSPLHF. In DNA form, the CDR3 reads TGCGCCAGCAGCCAAGTCGTCGGGGGGACAGGGAATTCACCCCTCCACTTT.

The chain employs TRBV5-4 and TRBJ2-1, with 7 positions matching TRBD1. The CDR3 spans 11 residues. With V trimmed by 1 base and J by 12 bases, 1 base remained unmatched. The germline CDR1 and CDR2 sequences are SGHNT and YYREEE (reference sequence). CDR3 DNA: TGTGCCAGCAGCTTGCGGGACAGGCAGTTCTTC. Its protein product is CASSLRDRQFF.